Each of the 14 T cell receptor beta chains below was sequenced from the same sample in a study of CD8 T cells in Susac syndrome. RNA was extracted with the RNeasy kit, and a quantity of 0.5 to 1 ug was reverse transcribed using random hexamers. TCRdb re-derived calls from the immunoSEQ multiplex PCR reads in MiXCR, one entry per CDR3 protein. This table holds 80,000 to 90,000 distinct CDR3 sequences, roughly 93% found once. The sequencing input was CD8+ T cells from PBMCs. Source of these receptors: a human donor in good health.

The chain carries TRBV9 and TRBJ2-5, with TRBD1 matching 11 bases. The CDR3 is made up of 15 amino acids. Germline CDR1 reads SGDLS; CDR2 reads YYNGEE. V gave up 3 bases and J gave up 2 bases; unmatched junction bases: 3. The CDR3 loop reads CASSAGDRGQETQYF. In nucleotides, the CDR3 is TGTGCCAGCAGCGCGGGGGACAGGGGGCAAGAGACCCAGTACTTC.

The chain joins TRBV4-1 to TRBJ2-2; 10 bases agree with TRBD1. The CDR3 runs to 16 residues. Germline-derived CDR1 and CDR2 are MGHRA and YSYEKL. Unmatched junction bases numbered 12, after V lost 5 bases and J lost 9 bases. The CDR3 loop reads CASSSGGDRGFRELFF. In DNA form, the CDR3 reads TGCGCCAGCAGCTCCGGGGGGGACAGGGGCTTTCGGGAGCTGTTTTTT.

This rearrangement joins TRBV13 to TRBJ1-4, with TRBD1 matching 8 bases. The V and J ends lost 3 bases and 6 bases, in that order; junction bases with no gene match: 9. CDR3 length: 16 residues. Looked up from germline, CDR1 is PRHDT and CDR2 is FYEKMQ (reference sequence). As DNA, the CDR3 is TGTGCCAGCAGCTTCGGACAGGGCGCCACTTATGAAAAACTGTTTTTT. Residues: CASSFGQGATYEKLFF.

The rearrangement links TRBV7-9 to TRBJ2-7, with 8 nucleotides matching TRBD2. CDR1 and CDR2 (germline): SEHNR, FQNEAQ (reference sequence). V gave up 7 bases and J gave up 2 bases; unmatched junction bases: 13. The CDR3 has 16 residues. Written as DNA, the CDR3 is TGTGCCAGCACCTCTCAGGAGGCAGCGGGAGCCTACGAGCAGTACTTC. Residues: CASTSQEAAGAYEQYF.

The J gene is TRBJ2-1, the V gene TRBV14; 8 nucleotides match TRBD1. The CDR3 loop spans 15 amino acids. Germline V lookup: CDR1 SGHDN, CDR2 FVKESK. J lost 1 base, V lost 5 bases, and 4 bases had no gene match. CDR3 region: CASSETGVSYNEQFF. As DNA, the CDR3 is TGTGCCAGCAGCGAGACAGGGGTATCCTACAATGAGCAGTTCTTC.

V is TRBV18 and J is TRBJ2-5; the match to TRBD2 covers 9 bases. The V and J ends lost 0 bases and 2 bases, in that order; junction bases with no gene match: 1. The germline V gene encodes CDR1 KGHSH and CDR2 LQKENI. The CDR3 runs to 15 residues. The CDR3 sequence is CASSPPAGGQETQYF. Here the CDR3 DNA reads TGTGCCAGCTCACCACCAGCGGGGGGACAAGAGACCCAGTACTTC.

The chain is built from TRBV5-1 and TRBJ1-5, with 7 bases aligning to TRBD1. This CDR3 has 15 amino acids. Unmatched junction bases numbered 5, after V lost 0 bases and J lost 5 bases. CDR1 and CDR2 from the germline V gene are SGHRS and YFSETQ. CDR3 sequence reads: CASSLGQGRDQPQHF. The DNA of the CDR3 is TGCGCCAGCAGCTTGGGACAGGGCCGGGATCAGCCCCAGCATTTT. Filled out from reference TRBV5-1 and TRBJ1-5, the complete variable domain reads KAGVTQTPRYLIKTRGQQVTLSCSPISGHRSVSWYQQTPGQGLQFLFEYFSETQRNKGNFPGRFSGRQFSNSRSEMNVSTLELGDSALYLCASSLGQGRDQPQHFGDGTRLSIL.

The V call is TRBV5-6, the J call TRBJ2-7; 8 bases are shared with TRBD1. V lost 4 bases to trimming and J lost 3 bases; unmatched junction nucleotides: 6. The V gene's germline CDR1 is SGHDT and CDR2 YYEEEE. This CDR3 is 14 amino acids long. The CDR3 here is CASSVDRALYEQYF. The CDR3 DNA is TGTGCCAGCAGCGTGGACAGGGCCCTCTACGAGCAGTACTTC. The full variable domain, with the rest looked up from reference TRBV5-6 and TRBJ2-7, is DAGVTQSPTHLIKTRGQQVTLRCSPKSGHDTVSWYQQALGQGPQFIFQYYEEEERQRGNFPDRFSGHQFPNYSSELNVNALLLGDSALYLCASSVDRALYEQYFGPGTRLTVT.

The chain uses TRBV3-1 and TRBJ2-5, with D perhaps matching TRBD1 (5 bases). The V end was cut by 6 bases, the J end by 2 bases, with 16 bases between. In germline, CDR1 is LGHDT, CDR2 YNNKEL (reference sequence). The CDR3 extends over 15 amino acids. The CDR3 nucleotides read TGTGCCAGCAGTCGCTCCCCAGGGCGGCAAGAGACCCAGTACTTC. Residues: CASSRSPGRQETQYF.

CDR3 nucleotide sequence: TGCAGTGCTCCAACAGGGTCTAACTATGGCTACACCTTC. It codes for CSAPTGSNYGYTF. This chain connects TRBV20-1 to TRBJ1-2, with a possible D match to TRBD1 (6 bases). Germline loops: CDR1 DFQATT, CDR2 SNEGSKA (reference sequence). The germline V and J ends were trimmed by 5 bases and 0 bases, with 10 bases remaining between them. This CDR3 is built from 13 residues.

The chain couples TRBV29-1 to TRBJ1-3; D perhaps matches TRBD1 (5 bases). The CDR3 is 14 residues long. V shed 6 bases and J shed 4 bases, with 16 bases lying between them. Germline loops: CDR1 SQVTM, CDR2 ANQGSEA. The CDR3 is CSVHRLGAGNTIYF. Written as DNA, the CDR3 is TGCAGCGTCCACCGACTCGGGGCCGGAAACACCATATATTTT.

V usage is TRBV12-3 or TRBV12-4 and J usage is TRBJ2-7, with D perhaps TRBD2 (6 bases). V was clipped by 7 bases and J by 0 bases, with 13 bases between them. The CDR3 runs 14 residues. In DNA form, the CDR3 reads TGTGCCAGCACCCCCGACGGGAGCTCCTACGAGCAGTACTTC. Translation gives CASTPDGSSYEQYF.

This clonotype was counted a single time. The chain employs TRBV6-5 and TRBJ2-5; D unclear. Trimming took off 8 bases at V and 2 bases at J, with 9 bases between the two ends. CDR1 is MNHEY, CDR2 SVGAGI, per germline. The CDR3 runs 12 residues. Written as DNA, the CDR3 is TGTGCCAGCGCTGGCTTTCAAGAGACCCAGTACTTC. This gives the protein CASAGFQETQYF.

This chain joins TRBV6-4 and TRBJ2-3; 13 nucleotides agree with TRBD2. The length of the CDR3 is 15 residues. CDR1 is MRHNA and CDR2 is SNTAGT in the germline V gene. Unmatched junction bases numbered 0, after V lost 0 bases and J lost 6 bases. CDR3 amino acids: CASSDSTSGGDTQYF. For the CDR3, the DNA is TGTGCCAGCAGTGACTCGACTAGCGGGGGGGATACGCAGTATTTT.